These 12 T cell receptor beta chains came from one sample sequenced in a study of T cell changes during pregnancy in multiple sclerosis. TCRdb's copy holds only in-frame clones and misses some; the assay was immunoSEQ multiplex PCR. The sample has tens of thousands of clones; 90% are singletons. The material was peripheral blood, obtained in the second trimester of pregnancy. These receptors originate from a female donor in good health, enrolled as a control in a pregnancy study.

This sequence joins TRBV5-6 and TRBJ2-7; possibly TRBD1 for D (5 bases). CDR3 size: 13 residues. CDR1 and CDR2 from the germline V gene are SGHDT and YYEEEE. Trimming cost V 4 bases and J 4 bases, with 12 bases left between them. The CDR3, as DNA: TGTGCCAGCAGCCCCCCCAGGGAATACGAGCAGTACTTC. Protein sequence: CASSPPREYEQYF. Drawing the rest from reference TRBV5-6 and TRBJ2-7, the complete variable domain is DAGVTQSPTHLIKTRGQQVTLRCSPKSGHDTVSWYQQALGQGPQFIFQYYEEEERQRGNFPDRFSGHQFPNYSSELNVNALLLGDSALYLCASSPPREYEQYFGPGTRLTVT.

The chain links TRBV19 to TRBJ2-1; no reliable D call. The germline CDR1 and CDR2 sequences are LNHDA and SQIVND (reference sequence). The CDR3 sequence is 12 residues long. V lost 7 bases to trimming and J lost 5 bases, with 9 bases between them. The CDR3 protein is CASISEHNEQFF. The CDR3 DNA follows: TGTGCCAGTATCTCAGAACACAATGAGCAGTTCTTC.

The V and J genes are TRBV10-3 and TRBJ1-3; the D is unclear. The CDR3 length is 10 residues. From germline, CDR1 is ENHRY and CDR2 SYGVKD. Trimming cost V 11 bases and J 3 bases, with 5 bases left between them. CDR3 protein: CAVYGNTIYF. In nucleotides, the CDR3 is TGTGCCGTTTATGGAAACACCATATATTTT.

The chain couples TRBV5-5 to TRBJ2-1; tentative D call: TRBD2 (5 bases). V was trimmed by 2 bases and J by 4 bases, leaving 13 bases between them. From germline, CDR1 is SGHKS and CDR2 YYEKEE (reference sequence). This CDR3 comprises 15 residues. CDR3 nucleotide sequence: TGTGCCAGCAGCTTAGGCGGGTCAAATTACAATGAGCAGTTCTTC. Encoded protein: CASSLGGSNYNEQFF.

In DNA form, the CDR3 reads TGTGCCAGCAGCTTGGCCGGGACAGGGTTAACCTACGAGCAGTACTTC. Translating it yields CASSLAGTGLTYEQYF. The chain combines TRBV5-8 with TRBJ2-7; 9 positions match TRBD1. Germline CDR1 and CDR2: SGHTS and YDEGEE. Unmatched junction bases numbered 6, after V lost 0 bases and J lost 2 bases. This CDR3 has 16 amino acids.

This clone is a singleton in its sample. This chain uses TRBV5-1 with TRBJ2-5, with 14 nucleotides matching TRBD2. CDR1 and CDR2 (germline): SGHRS, YFSETQ. V shed 0 bases and J 4 bases; nucleotides not matched to a gene: 5. The CDR3 extends over 17 amino acids. This chain's CDR3 is CASSLDGTSGGRETQYF. The CDR3 region has the DNA TGCGCCAGCAGCTTGGACGGGACTAGCGGGGGTCGAGAGACCCAGTACTTC.

The J gene is TRBJ1-3, the V gene TRBV7-2; D uncertain. The CDR3 contains 15 residues. Between the trimmed V and J ends, which lost 7 bases and 0 bases, there was a span of 13 bases. Looked up from germline, CDR1 is SGHTA and CDR2 is FQGNSA. The CDR3 coding sequence is TGTGCCAGCACCCCCTGGGCGAGCTCTGGAAACACCATATATTTT. This codes for CASTPWASSGNTIYF.

The chain joins TRBV7-9 to TRBJ2-7; D is perhaps TRBD1 (5 bases). The CDR3 has 14 residues. Germline lookup yields CDR1 SEHNR and CDR2 FQNEAQ (reference sequence). Trimming removed 1 base at V and 6 bases at J, with 13 bases between. The CDR3 sequence: CASSLGPQGSEQYF. Written as DNA, the CDR3 is TGTGCCAGCAGCTTAGGCCCTCAGGGTTCCGAGCAGTACTTC.

The gene calls are TRBV7-3 and TRBJ2-7; TRBD1 matches 8 bases. CDR1 and CDR2 from the germline V gene are SGHTA and FQGTGA. The CDR3 totals 13 residues. Unmatched junction bases numbered 5, after V lost 3 bases and J lost 7 bases. The CDR3 spells CASSFTGGWEQYF. The CDR3 DNA reads as TGTGCCAGCAGCTTCACAGGGGGTTGGGAGCAGTACTTC. The entire variable domain, with the rest obtained from reference TRBV7-3 and TRBJ2-7, is as follows: GAGVSQTPSNKVTEKGKYVELRCDPISGHTALYWYRQSLGQGPEFLIYFQGTGAADDSGLPNDRFFAVRPEGSVSTLKIQRTERGDSAVYLCASSFTGGWEQYFGPGTRLTVT.

The V gene is TRBV9, the J gene TRBJ1-2, with D perhaps TRBD1 (6 bases). The germline gives CDR1 SGDLS, CDR2 YYNGEE. V was pared by 4 bases and J by 6 bases, with 10 bases between. This CDR3 contains 12 residues. The CDR3 DNA is TGTGCCAGCAGCAAAACAGGGCATGGCTACACCTTC. This gives the protein CASSKTGHGYTF. The whole variable domain, filled in from reference TRBV9 and TRBJ1-2, reads DSGVTQTPKHLITATGQRVTLRCSPRSGDLSVYWYQQSLDQGLQFLIQYYNGEERAKGNILERFSAQQFPDLHSELNLSSLELGDSALYFCASSKTGHGYTFGSGTRLTVV.

This clone was seen just once. The chain employs TRBV2 and TRBJ2-2; 10 bases fit TRBD1. The germline gives CDR1 SNHLY, CDR2 FYNNEI. The CDR3 runs 14 residues. Trimming cost V 8 bases and J 4 bases; bases outside gene matches: 4. The CDR3 reads CASQRQGATGELFF. The CDR3 DNA sequence: TGTGCCAGCCAAAGACAGGGGGCCACCGGGGAGCTGTTTTTT.

CDR3 DNA sequence: TGTGCCAGCTCACCTGCGGGTGATAACTATGGCTACACCTTC. Translated, it gives CASSPAGDNYGYTF. V is TRBV18 and J is TRBJ1-2; no clear D. CDR1 and CDR2 (germline): KGHSH, LQKENI. Trimming took off 3 bases at V and 1 base at J, with 9 bases between the two ends. CDR3 length: 14 residues.